The 27 T cell receptor beta chains reported below all come from one sample, sequenced in a study of vaccination and CD4 T cells after COVID-19. Antigen specificity for these receptors is unknown. The Oncomine TCR Beta short-read assay was what sequenced the DNA obtained from cultured CD4+ T cells. TCRdb re-called the PCR reads through MiXCR, storing one row per CDR3 protein. The repertoire holds about 2,500 distinct CDR3 sequences, with less than 40% as singletons. Treatment of the sample: roughly 10-day PBMC culture with coronavirus spike peptide pools or control peptides (ViraFEST assay). Input material: CD4+ T cells from blood, cultured in vitro. Source of these receptors: a human donor who had recovered from COVID-19.

This clonotype is labeled as hyperexpanded. The rearrangement uses TRBV18 and TRBJ1-5; D is possibly TRBD1 (5 bases). Between the trimmed V and J ends, which lost 2 bases and 9 bases, there was a span of 17 bases. The CDR3 runs 15 residues. Germline loops: CDR1 KGHSH, CDR2 LQKENI. The CDR3: CASSPTKQAIGPQHF. Written as DNA, the CDR3 is TGTGCCAGCTCACCAACCAAACAGGCTATTGGGCCCCAGCATTTT.

This clonotype was detected a few times. The J gene is TRBJ1-2, the V gene TRBV6-1; D perhaps matches TRBD1 (5 bases). The CDR3 runs to 14 residues. CDR1 MNHNS and CDR2 SASEGT come from the germline V gene. V gave up 4 bases and J gave up 10 bases, with 19 bases separating them. CDR3 nucleotides: TGTGCCAGCAGTGTCTCCGGGACCATCCCGTCCTACACCTTC. As protein: CASSVSGTIPSYTF.

This chain joins TRBV15 and TRBJ1-2; weak D call: TRBD1 (5 bases). Trimming removed 2 bases at V and 7 bases at J, with 17 bases between. CDR3 length: 15 residues. Germline lookup yields CDR1 LNHNV and CDR2 YYDKDF (reference sequence). The CDR3 region is CATSRTSTGVPGYTF. The CDR3 DNA reads as TGTGCCACCAGCAGAACTTCCACGGGGGTGCCTGGCTACACCTTC.

There are a few counts of this clonotype. The chain combines TRBV7-3 with TRBJ2-1; D tentatively reads TRBD1 or TRBD2 (6 bases each). The V and J ends lost 2 bases and 4 bases respectively, with 12 bases between them. CDR1 and CDR2 from the germline V gene are SGHTA and FQGTGA. The CDR3 is 15 residues long. CDR3 bases: TGTGCCAGCAGCTTAGATGGGGGGCCGTACAATGAGCAGTTCTTC. Translation gives CASSLDGGPYNEQFF.

The rearrangement links TRBV12-3 or TRBV12-4 to TRBJ1-5; 7 bases are a match to TRBD1. The CDR3 has 14 amino acids. J was trimmed by 5 bases and V by 8 bases; bases with no gene match: 9. CDR3 DNA sequence: TGTGCCAGCTTAGACAGGGAGAATCATCAGCCCCAGCATTTT. Its protein is CASLDRENHQPQHF.

J is TRBJ2-1 and V is TRBV6-5; weak D call: TRBD2 (7 bases). Trimming removed 0 bases from V and 4 bases from J, with 13 bases in between. The length of the CDR3 is 16 residues. Germline V lookup: CDR1 MNHEY, CDR2 SVGAGI. The CDR3 sequence is CASSYSGGGAYNEQFF. CDR3 in DNA: TGTGCCAGCAGTTACTCGGGTGGGGGGGCGTACAATGAGCAGTTCTTC.

This clonotype came up a few times. The chain uses TRBV30 and TRBJ1-2; D possibly corresponds to TRBD1 (5 bases). The germline V gene has CDR1 GTSNPN and CDR2 SVGIG (reference sequence). Trimming left V 3 bases short and J 6 bases short, with 14 bases between. There are 13 residues in the CDR3. The CDR3 spells CAWSQQGSDGYTF. The DNA of the CDR3 is TGTGCCTGGAGCCAGCAGGGATCGGATGGCTACACCTTC.

The J gene is TRBJ1-5, the V gene TRBV7-6, with D perhaps TRBD1 (5 bases). Germline V gene data show CDR1 as SGHVS and CDR2 as FNYEAQ. V lost 8 bases and J 3 bases, leaving 11 bases between the germline ends. This CDR3 spans 13 amino acids. DNA of the CDR3: TGTGCCAGCCAGGGAGGGTCCAATCAGCCCCAGCATTTT. Translated: CASQGGSNQPQHF.

The J gene is TRBJ2-4, the V gene TRBV4-1; maybe TRBD2 (7 bases). Germline CDR1 reads MGHRA; CDR2 reads YSYEKL. The CDR3 contains 16 residues. Trimming pared 1 base from V and 9 bases from J, leaving 19 bases between. This CDR3 is CASSQGGGPPGGIQYF. The CDR3 coding sequence is TGCGCCAGCAGCCAAGGTGGGGGGCCCCCGGGGGGCATTCAGTACTTC.

The chain has TRBV7-2 and TRBJ2-7; D remains unclear. The CDR3 is 14 residues long. Germline V lookup: CDR1 SGHTA, CDR2 FQGNSA. V gave up 4 bases and J gave up 6 bases, with 16 bases separating them. The CDR3 nucleotides read TGTGCCAGCAGCTCCCAACTCCCCTTTTTCGAGCAGTACTTC. It translates to CASSSQLPFFEQYF.

The gene calls are TRBV10-3 and TRBJ2-7; TRBD1 matches at 9 bases. There are 15 residues in the CDR3. Germline assignment: CDR1 ENHRY and CDR2 SYGVKD. J lost 3 bases, V lost 4 bases, and 7 bases had no gene match. Here the CDR3 reads CAISAGDRGFYEQYF. CDR3 nucleotide sequence: TGTGCCATCAGTGCCGGTGACAGGGGGTTCTACGAGCAGTACTTC.

The chain links TRBV3-1 to TRBJ2-1, with 7 bases that match TRBD2. This CDR3 is 15 amino acids long. Germline trimming cut 3 bases from V and 4 bases from J; bases unmatched to any gene: 6. CDR1 LGHDT and CDR2 YNNKEL come from the germline V gene (reference sequence). Here the CDR3 DNA reads TGTGCCAGCAGCCAGGGGCCGGGAGGATACAATGAGCAGTTCTTC. Translation gives CASSQGPGGYNEQFF.

CDR3 DNA: TGTGCCAGTAGTCCCGGACTCTATGGCTACACCTTC. This translates into CASSPGLYGYTF. The chain employs TRBV19 and TRBJ1-2; D uncertain. Looked up from germline, CDR1 is LNHDA and CDR2 is SQIVND (reference sequence). Trimming stripped 5 bases from V and 4 bases from J, with 8 bases between. The CDR3 runs 12 residues.

By proportion, this clonotype is medium-sized. This rearrangement joins TRBV20-1 to TRBJ1-4; TRBD1 might be the D (5 bases). V lost 1 base and J lost 8, with 14 bases in between. Germline assignment: CDR1 DFQATT and CDR2 SNEGSKA (reference sequence). The CDR3 length is 14 residues. This chain's CDR3 is CSARGVGGAEKLFF. CDR3 DNA sequence: TGCAGTGCTAGAGGGGTTGGGGGTGCAGAAAAACTGTTTTTT.

Notes on this clonotype: Since the CDR3 does not end with the conserved phenylalanine or tryptophan, this likely comes from a read error. The V call is TRBV11-2, the J call TRBJ1-2; 10 bases line up with TRBD1. V gave up 5 bases and J gave up 4 bases; unmatched junction bases: 4. CDR1 and CDR2 from the germline V gene are SGHAT and FQNNGV. The CDR3 spans 14 residues. CDR3 coding DNA: TGTGCCAGCAGCGGACAGGGGGTGGGCTATGGCTACACCCTC. Translation: CASSGQGVGYGYTL.

This clonotype was observed a handful of times. V is TRBV2 and J is TRBJ2-2, with 8 bases that match TRBD1. V was clipped by 6 bases and J by 1 base; unmatched bases: 7. This CDR3 contains 16 residues. Looked up from germline, CDR1 is SNHLY and CDR2 is FYNNEI. The CDR3 bases are TGTGCCAGCAGCATACAGGGGGTCAAGAACACCGGGGAGCTGTTTTTT. Translated: CASSIQGVKNTGELFF.

A few counts support this clonotype. The chain has TRBV11-2 and TRBJ1-2, with D possibly TRBD1 on 6 matching bases. The CDR3 spans 15 residues. Trimming cost V 3 bases and J 1 base, with 12 bases left between them. Germline CDR1 SGHAT, CDR2 FQNNGV. The CDR3 sequence is CASSFSRDINYGYTF. CDR3 nucleotides: TGTGCCAGCAGCTTTAGTCGGGACATTAACTATGGCTACACCTTC. Combining the CDR3 with reference TRBV11-2 and TRBJ1-2 gives the whole variable domain EAGVAQSPRYKIIEKRQSVAFWCNPISGHATLYWYQQILGQGPKLLIQFQNNGVVDDSQLPKDRFSAERLKGVDSTLKIQPAKLEDSAVYLCASSFSRDINYGYTFGSGTRLTVV.

This chain uses TRBV2 with TRBJ2-5; D ambiguous. V dropped 1 base and J dropped 1 base, with 1 base sitting between them. The CDR3 runs to 12 residues. Germline values: CDR1 SNHLY, CDR2 FYNNEI. CDR3 residues: CASSEGQETQYF. The CDR3 bases are TGTGCCAGCAGTGAAGGCCAAGAGACCCAGTACTTC.

The rearrangement joins TRBV5-4 to TRBJ2-3, with D perhaps given as TRBD1 or TRBD2 (5 bases each). Germline lookup yields CDR1 SGHNT and CDR2 YYREEE (reference sequence). The CDR3 runs to 16 residues. V lost 0 bases, J lost 0 bases, and 11 bases lay in between. CDR3 coding DNA: TGTGCCAGCAGCTTGGCGAGTGGGGGTAGCACAGATACGCAGTATTTT. This sequence encodes CASSLASGGSTDTQYF.

This clonotype was seen more than once but under ten times. The chain uses TRBV19 and TRBJ2-5, with TRBD2 identical over 15 bases. Trimming at V came to 6 bases and at J to 5 bases, leaving 4 bases not matched to a gene. This CDR3 is built from 15 residues. Germline V gene lookup returns CDR1 LNHDA and CDR2 SQIVND (reference sequence). The CDR3 spells CASRGLAGGEETQYF. The CDR3, as DNA: TGTGCCAGTAGGGGACTAGCGGGGGGTGAGGAGACCCAGTACTTC. The full variable domain, in which reference TRBV19 and TRBJ2-5 provide the parts outside the CDR3, is DGGITQSPKYLFRKEGQNVTLSCEQNLNHDAMYWYRQDPGQGLRLIYYSQIVNDFQKGDIAEGYSVSREKKESFPLTVTSAQKNPTAFYLCASRGLAGGEETQYFGPGTRLLVL.

This clonotype was seen only a few times. The CDR3 nucleotides are TGTGCCAGCAGCTTATATCCCCCCCCGGCCCCCATTCAGTACTTC. Translating gives CASSLYPPPAPIQYF. V is TRBV12-3 or TRBV12-4 and J is TRBJ2-4, with D unclear. V shed 6 bases and J shed 9 bases, with 21 bases lying between them. This CDR3 has 15 residues.

The V call is TRBV6-1, the J call TRBJ1-1; D remains ambiguous. The CDR3 consists of 9 residues. V lost 8 bases to trimming and J lost 11 bases, with 9 bases between them. Germline assignment: CDR1 MNHNS and CDR2 SASEGT. This CDR3 reads CASPQRAFF. As DNA, the CDR3 is TGTGCCAGCCCTCAGCGCGCTTTCTTT.

This chain joins TRBV2 and TRBJ2-7, with TRBD2 matching over 10 bases. V dropped 6 bases and J dropped 9; count of bases not matched to a gene: 8. This CDR3 region has 13 residues. The germline V gene has CDR1 SNHLY and CDR2 FYNNEI. In nucleotides, the CDR3 is TGTGCCAGCAGCCCACTAGCGGGGCCCAGGCAGTACTTC. Translating gives CASSPLAGPRQYF.

This clonotype is medium-sized in the sample. V usage is TRBV20-1 and J usage is TRBJ1-6; the D is unclear. This CDR3 contains 15 residues. V shed 3 bases and J shed 4 bases, with 13 bases lying between them. The germline gives CDR1 DFQATT, CDR2 SNEGSKA (reference sequence). The CDR3 region has the DNA TGCAGTGCTAGGACGGAGAAAGGGTATAATTCACCCCTCCACTTT. The encoded protein is CSARTEKGYNSPLHF.

The J gene is TRBJ2-5, the V gene TRBV10-3, with 12 bases aligning to TRBD2. This CDR3 region has 17 residues. Looked up from germline, CDR1 is ENHRY and CDR2 is SYGVKD. The junction had 11 bases not matched to a gene; V was cut back by 6 bases and J by 3 bases. CDR3 protein: CAISIYPSGGAKETQYF. The CDR3 DNA reads TGTGCCATCAGCATCTATCCTAGCGGGGGGGCGAAAGAGACCCAGTACTTC.

The rearrangement uses TRBV5-1 and TRBJ2-5, with D possibly TRBD1 on 6 matching bases. V lost 4 bases, J lost 0 bases, and 13 bases lay in between. The CDR3 loop spans 15 amino acids. Per the germline V gene, CDR1 is SGHRS and CDR2 is YFSETQ. This CDR3 reads CASSKDSPHQETQYF. The CDR3 bases are TGCGCCAGCAGCAAGGACAGTCCCCACCAAGAGACCCAGTACTTC.

By share, this clonotype ranks as hyperexpanded. The rearrangement joins TRBV5-1 to TRBJ1-5; no clear D. This CDR3 spans 14 amino acids. Germline V gives CDR1 SGHRS, CDR2 YFSETQ. Trimming took 4 bases from V and 3 from J, leaving 11 bases between them. The CDR3: CASSVDGSNQPQHF. CDR3 bases: TGCGCCAGCAGCGTGGACGGGTCCAATCAGCCCCAGCATTTT.